A single sample gave rise to the 27 T cell receptor beta chains below, sequenced in a study of blood T cell repertoires in COVID-19. Repertoires were generated with immunoSEQ multiplex PCR, while TCRdb's copy carries only in-frame clones and drops some. The top ten clones hold roughly 5.8% of a sample with about 240,000 clones, about nine tenths of them seen once. Sequenced input: peripheral blood. The origin of the receptors is a man aged 60 to 75 with acute or convalescent COVID-19.

The chain is built from TRBV28 and TRBJ2-5; D possibly corresponds to TRBD2 (6 bases). The V end was cut by 7 bases, the J end by 4 bases, with 19 bases between. The length of the CDR3 is 15 residues. CDR1 and CDR2 (germline): MDHEN, SYDVKM. CDR3 residues: CASMRVAGRSETQYF. For the CDR3, the DNA is TGTGCCAGCATGAGGGTCGCAGGGAGGTCAGAGACCCAGTACTTC.

This chain links TRBV11-2 with TRBJ2-7, with D possibly matching TRBD2 (6 bases). V lost 5 bases and J lost 4, with 21 bases in between. Germline CDR1 reads SGHAT; CDR2 reads FQNNGV. This CDR3 comprises 16 residues. The DNA for the CDR3 is TGTGCCAGCAGCCCCTCCTGGGGGGAGGCCACTTACGAGCAGTACTTC. This sequence encodes CASSPSWGEATYEQYF.

V usage is TRBV7-3 and J usage is TRBJ2-1; 13 nucleotides line up with TRBD2. Germline-derived CDR1 and CDR2 are SGHTA and FQGTGA. The ends lost 2 bases at V and 8 bases at J; junction bases unmatched: 6. The CDR3 consists of 16 residues. The CDR3 spells CASSLGLAGVSDEQFF. CDR3 bases: TGTGCCAGCAGCTTAGGACTAGCGGGAGTTTCTGATGAGCAGTTCTTC.

This chain links TRBV11-3 with TRBJ2-5; no reliable D call. The CDR3 length is 13 residues. The germline V gene encodes CDR1 SGHNT and CDR2 YENEEA. The V and J ends lost 0 bases and 3 bases respectively, with 5 bases between them. The CDR3 sequence: CASSLELEETQYF. CDR3 sequence (DNA): TGTGCCAGCAGCTTAGAACTGGAAGAGACCCAGTACTTC.

The CDR3 coding sequence is TGTGCCGGAGACGGAGCGTATGAGCAGTTCTTC. Translation gives CAGDGAYEQFF. This sequence joins TRBV19 and TRBJ2-1; unclear D gene. The CDR3 totals 11 residues. The germline CDR1 and CDR2 sequences are LNHDA and SQIVND (reference sequence). Trimming took 11 bases from V and 8 from J, leaving 13 bases between them.

The V gene is TRBV6-5, the J gene TRBJ2-7; D remains ambiguous. Germline-derived CDR1 and CDR2 are MNHEY and SVGAGI. The ends were cut back, 2 bases at V and 0 bases at J, with 14 bases in the middle. The CDR3 extends over 16 amino acids. The DNA for the CDR3 is TGTGCCAGCAGTTACGCGAGTCCCGGGTTCTCCTACGAGCAGTACTTC. It is translated as CASSYASPGFSYEQYF.

This clone was seen only a few times. J is TRBJ1-3 and V is TRBV14, with unresolved D. Trimming removed 4 bases from V and 0 bases from J, with 7 bases in between. Germline V gene lookup returns CDR1 SGHDN and CDR2 FVKESK. This CDR3 region has 14 residues. CDR3 sequence: CASSPGSSGNTIYF. The CDR3, as DNA: TGTGCCAGCAGCCCCGGGTCCTCTGGAAACACCATATATTTT.

The rearrangement uses TRBV4-3 and TRBJ2-7; no reliable D call. Germline V gene lookup returns CDR1 LGHNA and CDR2 YSLEER. Trimming took off 2 bases at V and 3 bases at J, with 8 bases between the two ends. The CDR3 covers 13 residues. The DNA of the CDR3 is TGCGCCAGCAGCCAACAAATCAACTACGAGCAGTACTTC. It encodes CASSQQINYEQYF.

V gene TRBV7-2 combines with J gene TRBJ2-7; 9 bases match TRBD2. Germline-derived CDR1 and CDR2 are SGHTA and FQGNSA. V lost 6 bases to trimming and J lost 2 bases; unmatched junction nucleotides: 5. The CDR3 is made up of 14 amino acids. The chain's CDR3 is CASRRLAAAYEQYF. CDR3 DNA: TGTGCCAGCAGACGACTAGCGGCTGCCTACGAGCAGTACTTC.

J is TRBJ1-6 and V is TRBV12-5, with TRBD1 identical over 8 bases. Germline CDR1 reads LGHNT; CDR2 reads FRNRAP. V was clipped by 3 bases and J by 6 bases; unmatched bases: 7. The CDR3 has 16 residues. Here the CDR3 DNA reads TGTGCTAGTGGTTTAGGGACAGGAGGAGGTAATTCACCCCTCCACTTT. This translates into CASGLGTGGGNSPLHF.

This clone was counted a few times. The chain links TRBV7-6 to TRBJ1-1, with TRBD1 matching over 8 bases. V was clipped by 2 bases and J by 5 bases; unmatched bases: 13. CDR1 and CDR2 (germline): SGHVS, FNYEAQ. The CDR3 runs to 17 residues. CDR3 residues: CASSLRQGAVIGTEAFF. The CDR3 coding sequence is TGTGCCAGCAGCTTAAGGCAGGGGGCTGTAATAGGGACTGAAGCTTTCTTT.

The chain uses TRBV3-1 (or the pseudogene TRBV3-2) and TRBJ2-1; 7 nucleotides align to TRBD1. This CDR3 spans 15 amino acids. In germline, CDR1 is LGHDT, CDR2 YNNKEL (reference sequence). J gave up 8 bases and V 4 bases, and 11 bases lay outside the gene matches. DNA of the CDR3: TGTGCCAGCAGCCCTCGCAGGGGGACCGGTGATGAGCAGTTCTTC. It encodes CASSPRRGTGDEQFF.

The chain combines TRBV24-1 with TRBJ2-5; the match to TRBD1 covers 8 bases. Trimming cost V 4 bases and J 5 bases; bases outside gene matches: 5. From germline, CDR1 is KGHDR and CDR2 SFDVKD. The CDR3 has 14 residues. CDR3 residues: CATSDWDRRETQYF. DNA for the CDR3: TGTGCCACCAGTGACTGGGACAGGCGGGAGACCCAGTACTTC.

The genes are TRBV6-6 and TRBJ2-7; D unclear. The V gene lost 5 bases and the J gene lost 2 bases, with 4 bases spanning the gap. Per the germline V gene, CDR1 is MNHNY and CDR2 is SVGAGI (reference sequence). The CDR3 is 11 amino acids. Written as DNA, the CDR3 is TGTGCCAGCAGTCCCGCCTACGAGCAGTACTTC. Amino acid sequence: CASSPAYEQYF.

This chain links TRBV5-1 with TRBJ2-1; 8 bases are a match to TRBD2. Unmatched junction bases numbered 15, after V lost 4 bases and J lost 9 bases. This CDR3 has 16 residues. Germline V gene data show CDR1 as SGHRS and CDR2 as YFSETQ. The CDR3 DNA reads as TGCGCCAGCAGCCGGGGGGTAGCGGGACCCCGGACTGAGCAGTTCTTC. This encodes CASSRGVAGPRTEQFF. Together with reference TRBV5-1 and TRBJ2-1, the CDR3 gives the full variable domain: KAGVTQTPRYLIKTRGQQVTLSCSPISGHRSVSWYQQTPGQGLQFLFEYFSETQRNKGNFPGRFSGRQFSNSRSEMNVSTLELGDSALYLCASSRGVAGPRTEQFFGPGTRLTVL.

The chain is built from TRBV7-8 and TRBJ2-3; TRBD1 matches 8 bases. Germline V gene sequence: CDR1 SGHVS, CDR2 FQNEAQ. This CDR3 comprises 14 residues. Trimming removed 2 bases from V and 4 bases from J; junction bases left unmatched: 2. DNA for the CDR3: TGTGCCAGCAGCTTAAACAGGGGGGCAGATACGCAGTATTTT. It codes for CASSLNRGADTQYF.

The chain joins TRBV4-2 to TRBJ2-5, with D perhaps matching TRBD1 (6 bases). The CDR3 is made up of 13 amino acids. Between the trimmed V and J ends, which lost 3 bases and 4 bases, there was a span of 9 bases. CDR1 and CDR2 (germline): LGHNA, YNFKEQ. Here the CDR3 DNA reads TGTGCCAGCAGCCAGAACAGGGTAGAGACCCAGTACTTC. Amino acids: CASSQNRVETQYF.

This sequence joins TRBV14 and TRBJ2-1; 10 positions match TRBD2. Germline-derived CDR1 and CDR2 are SGHDN and FVKESK. The V gene end was trimmed by 1 base and the J gene end by 8 bases; junction bases not matched to a gene: 8. This CDR3 is built from 16 residues. The CDR3 sequence: CASSQGGTSVFYEQFF. The CDR3 region has the DNA TGTGCCAGCAGCCAAGGAGGGACTAGCGTGTTCTATGAGCAGTTCTTC.

This clone was counted many times. The chain has TRBV7-2 and TRBJ2-1, with D perhaps matching TRBD1 (5 bases). This CDR3 contains 15 residues. Germline CDR1 SGHTA, CDR2 FQGNSA. V dropped 4 bases and J dropped 2 bases, with 12 bases sitting between them. In DNA, the CDR3 is TGTGCCAGCAGCTCCGACAGTGCCCCCTACAATGAGCAGTTCTTC. It codes for CASSSDSAPYNEQFF.

V gene TRBV7-7 combines with J gene TRBJ2-2, with D possibly matching TRBD2 (5 bases). Germline CDR1 SSHAT, CDR2 FNYEAQ (reference sequence). This CDR3 is 13 amino acids long. DNA of the CDR3: TGTGCTAGCGCGGACTCCTACACCGGGGAGCTGTTTTTT. Protein: CASADSYTGELFF.

This clone was recorded only once. This sequence joins TRBV6-5 and TRBJ1-5; 7 bases match TRBD1. V lost 6 bases, J lost 4 bases, and 6 bases stayed unmatched. The CDR3 has 14 amino acids. The germline CDR1 and CDR2 sequences are MNHEY and SVGAGI. CDR3: CASSPGTDNQPQHF. The CDR3 bases are TGTGCCAGCAGCCCCGGGACAGATAATCAGCCCCAGCATTTT.

V and J are TRBV11-3 and TRBJ2-7; TRBD2 is a possible D gene (5 bases). CDR1 is SGHNT and CDR2 is YENEEA in the germline V gene. V lost 5 bases, J lost 6 bases, and 20 bases lay in between. This CDR3 is 15 amino acids long. The CDR3 here is CASSTRTGFEGEQYF. DNA for the CDR3: TGTGCCAGCAGCACACGTACCGGGTTCGAGGGCGAGCAGTACTTC.

The V call is TRBV28, the J call TRBJ1-6; TRBD1 matches 10 bases. The germline V gene has CDR1 MDHEN and CDR2 SYDVKM. CDR3 length: 15 residues. V dropped 6 bases and J dropped 8; count of bases not matched to a gene: 7. CDR3 loop: CASRALGQGYSPLHF. CDR3 DNA sequence: TGTGCCAGCAGGGCCCTGGGACAGGGGTATTCACCCCTCCACTTT.

The chain combines TRBV3-1 (or the pseudogene TRBV3-2) with TRBJ2-7, with a possible D match to TRBD2 (6 bases). CDR3 length equals 17 residues. The germline CDR1 and CDR2 sequences are LGHDT and YNNKEL (reference sequence). Trimming shortened V by 4 bases and J by 3 bases, and 22 bases separated the two germline ends. In DNA form, the CDR3 reads TGTGCCAGCAGCCGCGGGGAGCGGTTCTCTGAGGGCTACGAGCAGTACTTC. Its protein product is CASSRGERFSEGYEQYF.

This sequence joins TRBV30 and TRBJ1-1; TRBD1 might be the D (6 bases). The CDR3 has 14 residues. Germline V gives CDR1 GTSNPN, CDR2 SVGIG (reference sequence). V lost 2 bases and J 5 bases, leaving 15 bases between the germline ends. Written as DNA, the CDR3 is TGTGCCTGGAGTTCCGGACAGCCGCAAACTGAAGCTTTCTTT. Its protein is CAWSSGQPQTEAFF.

This clone is a singleton in its sample. The chain carries TRBV14 and TRBJ2-2, with D unclear. V was trimmed by 0 bases and J by 0 bases, leaving 17 bases between them. The CDR3 extends over 19 amino acids. The V gene's germline CDR1 is SGHDN and CDR2 FVKESK. As DNA, the CDR3 is TGTGCCAGCAGCCAAGATCTTTACGGAGCGCGTGCGAACACCGGGGAGCTGTTTTTT. Translating it yields CASSQDLYGARANTGELFF.

This chain uses TRBV28 with TRBJ1-2; TRBD1 matches at 9 bases. The V gene's germline CDR1 is MDHEN and CDR2 SYDVKM. J was trimmed by 8 bases and V by 5 bases; bases with no gene match: 3. The CDR3 sequence is 12 residues long. Here the CDR3 reads CASSEQGAGYTF. Here the CDR3 DNA reads TGTGCCAGCAGTGAACAGGGGGCGGGCTACACCTTC.